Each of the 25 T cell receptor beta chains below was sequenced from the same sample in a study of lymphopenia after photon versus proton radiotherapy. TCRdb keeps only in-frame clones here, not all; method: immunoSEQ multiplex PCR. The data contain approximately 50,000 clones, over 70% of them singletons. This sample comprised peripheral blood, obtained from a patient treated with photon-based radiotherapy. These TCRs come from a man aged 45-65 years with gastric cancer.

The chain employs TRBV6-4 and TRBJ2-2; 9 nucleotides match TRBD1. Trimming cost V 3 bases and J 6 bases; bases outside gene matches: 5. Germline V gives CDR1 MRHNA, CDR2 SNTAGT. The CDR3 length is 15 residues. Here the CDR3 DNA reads TGTGCCAGCAGTGAGCGGGACAGGGTTTCCGGGGAGCTGTTTTTT. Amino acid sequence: CASSERDRVSGELFF.

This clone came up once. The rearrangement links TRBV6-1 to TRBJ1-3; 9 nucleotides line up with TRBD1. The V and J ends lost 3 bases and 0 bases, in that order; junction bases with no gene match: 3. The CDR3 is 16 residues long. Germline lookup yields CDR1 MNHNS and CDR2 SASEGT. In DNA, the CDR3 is TGTGCCAGCAGTGACCTGGGACAGGGCTCTGGAAACACCATATATTTT. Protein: CASSDLGQGSGNTIYF.

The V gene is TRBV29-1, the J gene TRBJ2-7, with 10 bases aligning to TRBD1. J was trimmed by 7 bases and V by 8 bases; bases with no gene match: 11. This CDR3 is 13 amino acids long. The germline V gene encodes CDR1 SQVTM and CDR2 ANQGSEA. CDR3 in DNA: TGCAGCATAGGGACAGGGGCGAATCAGGAGCAGTACTTC. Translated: CSIGTGANQEQYF.

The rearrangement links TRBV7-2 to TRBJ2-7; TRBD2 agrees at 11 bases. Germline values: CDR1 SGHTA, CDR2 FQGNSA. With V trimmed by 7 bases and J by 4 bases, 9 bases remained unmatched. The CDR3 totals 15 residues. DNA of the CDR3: TGTGCCAGCACCGTAGGTGGGACTAGCGGATACGAGCAGTACTTC. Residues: CASTVGGTSGYEQYF.

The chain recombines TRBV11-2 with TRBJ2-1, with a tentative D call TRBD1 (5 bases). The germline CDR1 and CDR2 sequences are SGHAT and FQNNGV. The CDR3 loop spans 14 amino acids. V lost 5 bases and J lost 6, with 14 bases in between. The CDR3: CASSNNPGFNEQFF. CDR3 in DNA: TGTGCCAGCAGCAACAATCCAGGGTTCAATGAGCAGTTCTTC.

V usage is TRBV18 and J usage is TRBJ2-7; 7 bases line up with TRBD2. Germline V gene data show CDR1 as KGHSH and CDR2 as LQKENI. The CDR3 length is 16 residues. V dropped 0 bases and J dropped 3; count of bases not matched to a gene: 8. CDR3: CASSPPSAGSFYEQYF. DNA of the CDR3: TGTGCCAGCTCACCACCATCAGCGGGATCCTTCTACGAGCAGTACTTC.

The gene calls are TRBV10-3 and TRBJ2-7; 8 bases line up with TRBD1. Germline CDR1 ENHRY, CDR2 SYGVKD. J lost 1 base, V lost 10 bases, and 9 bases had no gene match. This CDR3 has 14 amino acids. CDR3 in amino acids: CATDRGPGSYEQYF. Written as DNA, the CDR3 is TGTGCCACCGACAGGGGCCCGGGGTCCTACGAGCAGTACTTC.

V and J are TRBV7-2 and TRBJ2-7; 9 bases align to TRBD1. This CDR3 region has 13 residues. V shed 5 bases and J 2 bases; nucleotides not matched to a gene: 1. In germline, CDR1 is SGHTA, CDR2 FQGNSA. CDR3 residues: CASSRDRAYEQYF. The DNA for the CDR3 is TGTGCCAGCAGCCGGGACAGGGCCTACGAGCAGTACTTC. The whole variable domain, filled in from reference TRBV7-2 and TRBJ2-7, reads GAGVSQSPSNKVTEKGKDVELRCDPISGHTALYWYRQSLGQGLEFLIYFQGNSAPDKSGLPSDRFSAERTGGSVSTLTIQRTQQEDSAVYLCASSRDRAYEQYFGPGTRLTVT.

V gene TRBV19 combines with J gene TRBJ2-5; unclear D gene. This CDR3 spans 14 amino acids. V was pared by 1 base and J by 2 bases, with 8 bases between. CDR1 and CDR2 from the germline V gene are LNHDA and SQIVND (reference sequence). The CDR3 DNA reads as TGTGCCAGTAGTATAGGGCCAAGTCAAGAGACCCAGTACTTC. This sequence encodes CASSIGPSQETQYF.

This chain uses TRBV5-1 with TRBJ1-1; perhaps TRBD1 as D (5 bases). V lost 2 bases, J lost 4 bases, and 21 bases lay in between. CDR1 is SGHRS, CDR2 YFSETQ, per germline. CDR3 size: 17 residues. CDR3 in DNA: TGCGCCAGCAGCTTTCGGGGGGGACCCTCGAGGGGCACTGAAGCTTTCTTT. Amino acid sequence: CASSFRGGPSRGTEAFF.

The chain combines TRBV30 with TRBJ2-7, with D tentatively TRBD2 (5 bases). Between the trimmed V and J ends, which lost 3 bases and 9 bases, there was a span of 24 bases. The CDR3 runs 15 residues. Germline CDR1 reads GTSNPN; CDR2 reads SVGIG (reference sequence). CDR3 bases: TGTGCCTGGAGCAGTCTGACCAAGTCCTACGAGGGGCAGTACTTC. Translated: CAWSSLTKSYEGQYF.

CDR3 amino acids: CASSPGLGYEQYF. The DNA for the CDR3 is TGTGCCAGCAGTCCCGGACTAGGATACGAGCAGTACTTC. This chain connects TRBV27 to TRBJ2-7; 7 bases match TRBD2. The CDR3 covers 13 residues. V lost 5 bases and J lost 4; bases outside the gene matches: 5. Germline CDR1 and CDR2: MNHEY and SMNVEV (reference sequence).

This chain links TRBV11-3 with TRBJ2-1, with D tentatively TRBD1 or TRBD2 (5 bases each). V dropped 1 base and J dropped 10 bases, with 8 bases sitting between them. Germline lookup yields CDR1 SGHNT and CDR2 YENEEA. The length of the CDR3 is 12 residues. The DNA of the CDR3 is TGTGCCAGCAGCTTAGGGGGACGGGAGCAGTTCTTC. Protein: CASSLGGREQFF. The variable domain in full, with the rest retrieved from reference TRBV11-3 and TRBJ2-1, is EAGVVQSPRYKIIEKKQPVAFWCNPISGHNTLYWYLQNLGQGPELLIRYENEEAVDDSQLPKDRFSAERLKGVDSTLKIQPAELGDSAVYLCASSLGGREQFFGPGTRLTVL.

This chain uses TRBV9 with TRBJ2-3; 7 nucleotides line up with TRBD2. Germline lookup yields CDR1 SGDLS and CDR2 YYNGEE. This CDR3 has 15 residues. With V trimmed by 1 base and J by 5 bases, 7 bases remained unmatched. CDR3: CASSVYLAGEDTQYF. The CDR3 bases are TGTGCCAGCAGCGTATATCTGGCGGGAGAAGATACGCAGTATTTT.

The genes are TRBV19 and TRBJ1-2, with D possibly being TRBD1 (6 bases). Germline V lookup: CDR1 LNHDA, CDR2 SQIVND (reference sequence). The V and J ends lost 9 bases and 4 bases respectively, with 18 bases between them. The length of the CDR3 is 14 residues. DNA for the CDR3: TGTGCCAGCGGAAGGGGGGAAATCTCCTATGGCTACACCTTC. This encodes CASGRGEISYGYTF.

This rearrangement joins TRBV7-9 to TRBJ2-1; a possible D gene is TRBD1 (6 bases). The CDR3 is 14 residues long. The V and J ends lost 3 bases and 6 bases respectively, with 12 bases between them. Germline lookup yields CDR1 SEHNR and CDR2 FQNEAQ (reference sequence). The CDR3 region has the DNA TGTGCCAGCAGCTTCTCGGACAGACGCAATGAGCAGTTCTTC. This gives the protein CASSFSDRRNEQFF.

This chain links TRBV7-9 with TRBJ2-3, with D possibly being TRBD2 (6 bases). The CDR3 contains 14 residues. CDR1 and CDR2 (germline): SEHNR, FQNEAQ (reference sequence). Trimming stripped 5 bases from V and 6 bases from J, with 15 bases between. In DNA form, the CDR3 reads TGTGCCAGCAGCCCTCTAGCGTCGTCGGATACGCAGTATTTT. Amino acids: CASSPLASSDTQYF.

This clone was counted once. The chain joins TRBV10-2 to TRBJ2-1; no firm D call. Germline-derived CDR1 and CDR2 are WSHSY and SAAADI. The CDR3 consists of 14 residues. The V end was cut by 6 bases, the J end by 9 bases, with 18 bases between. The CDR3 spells CASRTLNLVSEQFF. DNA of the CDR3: TGCGCCAGCAGGACCCTAAACCTGGTCAGTGAGCAGTTCTTC.

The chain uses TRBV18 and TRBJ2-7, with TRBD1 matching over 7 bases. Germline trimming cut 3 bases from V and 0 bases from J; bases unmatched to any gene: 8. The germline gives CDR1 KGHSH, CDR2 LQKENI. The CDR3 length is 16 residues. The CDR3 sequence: CASSPGAGGSSYEQYF. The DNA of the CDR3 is TGTGCCAGCTCACCTGGGGCAGGGGGAAGCTCCTACGAGCAGTACTTC.

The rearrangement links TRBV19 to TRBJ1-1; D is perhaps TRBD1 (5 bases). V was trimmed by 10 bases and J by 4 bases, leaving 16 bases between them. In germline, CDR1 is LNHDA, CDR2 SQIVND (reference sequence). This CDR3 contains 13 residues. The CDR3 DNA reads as TGTGCCACCATATCCAGGGTGGGCACTGAAGCTTTCTTT. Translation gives CATISRVGTEAFF.

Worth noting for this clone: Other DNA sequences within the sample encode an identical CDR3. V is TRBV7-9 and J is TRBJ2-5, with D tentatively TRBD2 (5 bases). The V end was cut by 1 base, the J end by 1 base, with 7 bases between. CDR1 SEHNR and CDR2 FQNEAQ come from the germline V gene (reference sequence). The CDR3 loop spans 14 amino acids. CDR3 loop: CASSLVASQETQYF. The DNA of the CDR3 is TGTGCCAGCAGCTTAGTAGCGTCCCAAGAGACCCAGTACTTC.

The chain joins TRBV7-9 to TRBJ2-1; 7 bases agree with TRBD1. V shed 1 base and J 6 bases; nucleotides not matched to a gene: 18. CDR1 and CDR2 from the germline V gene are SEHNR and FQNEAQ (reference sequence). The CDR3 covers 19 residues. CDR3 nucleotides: TGTGCCAGCAGCTTAGGGGGTTCCGGCCGGACAGGAAAGCGCAATGAGCAGTTCTTC. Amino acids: CASSLGGSGRTGKRNEQFF.

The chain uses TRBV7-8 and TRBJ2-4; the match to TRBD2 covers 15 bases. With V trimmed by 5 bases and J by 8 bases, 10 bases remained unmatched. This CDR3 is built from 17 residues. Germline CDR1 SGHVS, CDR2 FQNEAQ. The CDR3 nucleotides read TGTGCCAGCAGCGGACGGACTAGCGGGAGGGCCGAGGACATTCAGTACTTC. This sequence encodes CASSGRTSGRAEDIQYF.

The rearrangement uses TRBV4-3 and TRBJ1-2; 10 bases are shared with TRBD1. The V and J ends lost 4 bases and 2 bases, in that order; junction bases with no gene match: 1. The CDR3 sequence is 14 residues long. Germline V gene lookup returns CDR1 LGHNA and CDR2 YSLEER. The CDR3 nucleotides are TGCGCCAGCAGCCCGGGACAGGGGAACTATGGCTACACCTTC. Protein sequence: CASSPGQGNYGYTF.

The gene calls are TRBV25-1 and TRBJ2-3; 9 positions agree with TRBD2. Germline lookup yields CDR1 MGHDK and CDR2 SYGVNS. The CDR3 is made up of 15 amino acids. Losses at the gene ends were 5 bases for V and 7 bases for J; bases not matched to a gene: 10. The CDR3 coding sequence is TGTGCCAGCAGTATAGCGGGGGCGACGAGTTATACGCAGTATTTT. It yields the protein CASSIAGATSYTQYF. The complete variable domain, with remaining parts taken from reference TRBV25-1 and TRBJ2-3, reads EADIYQTPRYLVIGTGKKITLECSQTMGHDKMYWYQQDPGMELHLIHYSYGVNSTEKGDLSSESTVSRIRTEHFPLTLESARPSHTSQYLCASSIAGATSYTQYFGPGTRLTVL.